Presented here are 29 T cell receptor beta chains from one specimen sequenced in a study of blood T cell repertoires in COVID-19. TCRdb keeps only in-frame clones here, not all; method: immunoSEQ multiplex PCR. The sample has about 71,000 clones, roughly nine tenths seen once. Sequenced: peripheral blood. Receptors were obtained from a man aged 45 to 65 with active COVID-19.

The gene calls are TRBV5-1 and TRBJ1-1; no definite D call. The CDR3 has 13 amino acids. Trimming took off 0 bases at V and 1 base at J, with 4 bases between the two ends. In germline, CDR1 is SGHRS, CDR2 YFSETQ. The CDR3 nucleotides read TGCGCCAGCAGCTTGGGCGGGAACACTGAAGCTTTCTTT. Its protein is CASSLGGNTEAFF.

V and J are TRBV7-2 and TRBJ1-6; possibly TRBD1 for D (5 bases). Trimming pared 4 bases from V and 9 bases from J, leaving 10 bases between. The CDR3 contains 13 residues. Germline loops: CDR1 SGHTA, CDR2 FQGNSA. In nucleotides, the CDR3 is TGTGCCAGCAGCTCCGGACACACTTCACCCCTCCACTTT. Translated, it gives CASSSGHTSPLHF. The whole variable domain, remainder taken from reference TRBV7-2 and TRBJ1-6, is GAGVSQSPSNKVTEKGKDVELRCDPISGHTALYWYRQSLGQGLEFLIYFQGNSAPDKSGLPSDRFSAERTGGSVSTLTIQRTQQEDSAVYLCASSSGHTSPLHFGNGTRLTVT.

This chain connects TRBV4-1 to TRBJ1-2, with 8 bases lining up with TRBD1. The J segment lost 2 bases and the V segment lost 1 base, leaving 6 bases of the junction unmatched. The CDR3 runs to 16 residues. Germline V gene data show CDR1 as MGHRA and CDR2 as YSYEKL. The CDR3 DNA sequence: TGCGCCAGCAGCCAAGGCCTCGACAGGGGCAACTATGGCTACACCTTC. The encoded protein is CASSQGLDRGNYGYTF.

The chain couples TRBV3-1 (or the pseudogene TRBV3-2) to TRBJ1-2; D possibly corresponds to TRBD1 (5 bases). V was clipped by 5 bases and J by 8 bases, with 15 bases between them. The CDR3 has 13 amino acids. Germline assignment: CDR1 LGHDT and CDR2 YNNKEL (reference sequence). This CDR3 is CASSETQRGGYTF. The DNA of the CDR3 is TGTGCCAGCAGCGAAACTCAAAGGGGAGGCTACACCTTC.

The chain links TRBV18 to TRBJ1-2; 9 bases fit TRBD1. The CDR3 spans 15 residues. Germline V gives CDR1 KGHSH, CDR2 LQKENI. J gave up 2 bases and V 3 bases, and 4 bases lay outside the gene matches. DNA for the CDR3: TGTGCCAGCTCACCGACCGGGACAGGGAACTATGGCTACACCTTC. Translated: CASSPTGTGNYGYTF.

This clone came up a few times. This chain uses TRBV7-2 with TRBJ2-6; 7 bases map to TRBD2. Germline loops: CDR1 SGHTA, CDR2 FQGNSA. Unmatched junction bases numbered 10, after V lost 8 bases and J lost 0 bases. This CDR3 is 17 amino acids long. The CDR3 here is CASPPPRGSSGANVLTF. In DNA form, the CDR3 reads TGTGCCAGCCCTCCTCCGCGGGGGAGCTCTGGGGCCAACGTCCTGACTTTC.

J is TRBJ1-2 and V is TRBV18; TRBD1 aligns across 7 bases. From germline, CDR1 is KGHSH and CDR2 LQKENI. The V and J ends lost 3 bases and 6 bases, in that order; junction bases with no gene match: 7. CDR3 size: 14 residues. CDR3 sequence: CASSPKGDSNGYTF. DNA for the CDR3: TGTGCCAGCTCACCTAAGGGGGACAGTAATGGCTACACCTTC.

This chain joins TRBV4-1 and TRBJ2-3; D gene ambiguous. Looked up from germline, CDR1 is MGHRA and CDR2 is YSYEKL. V lost 0 bases to trimming and J lost 6 bases, with 7 bases between them. The CDR3 has 13 residues. CDR3 region: CASSQDHGDTQYF. In nucleotides, the CDR3 is TGCGCCAGCAGCCAAGATCACGGGGATACGCAGTATTTT.

The genes are TRBV18 and TRBJ1-5; TRBD1 is a possible D gene (6 bases). CDR3 length: 13 amino acids. Germline V gives CDR1 KGHSH, CDR2 LQKENI. V dropped 3 bases and J dropped 5 bases, with 8 bases sitting between them. The CDR3 region is CASSPHRDQPQHF. For the CDR3, the DNA is TGTGCCAGCTCACCCCACAGGGATCAGCCCCAGCATTTT.

V gene TRBV19 combines with J gene TRBJ2-5; tentatively, D is TRBD2 (5 bases). CDR3 size: 13 residues. Germline-derived CDR1 and CDR2 are LNHDA and SQIVND (reference sequence). The V end lost 5 bases, the J end lost 10 bases, and 17 bases lay between the germline ends. The CDR3 here is CASSLDWAGDQYF. The CDR3 bases are TGTGCCAGTAGTCTGGACTGGGCCGGGGACCAGTACTTC.

The CDR3 nucleotides are TGCGCCAGCATGCGGCAGGAGGGCTTCCACGAGCAGTACTTC. Its protein is CASMRQEGFHEQYF. This chain connects TRBV5-1 to TRBJ2-7, with a possible D match to TRBD2 (6 bases). The germline CDR1 and CDR2 sequences are SGHRS and YFSETQ. This CDR3 is 14 amino acids long. Trimming removed 6 bases from V and 5 bases from J, with 18 bases in between.

The chain recombines TRBV5-5 with TRBJ1-2; 7 nucleotides agree with TRBD1. The germline CDR1 and CDR2 sequences are SGHKS and YYEKEE (reference sequence). J lost 7 bases, V lost 1 base, and 10 bases had no gene match. CDR3 size: 15 residues. DNA of the CDR3: TGTGCCAGCAGCTTGAAGGGTGCAGGGGGTTTTGGCTACACCTTC. Its protein is CASSLKGAGGFGYTF.

The rearrangement uses TRBV20-1 and TRBJ2-3, with a possible D match to TRBD2 (6 bases). The CDR3 runs to 15 residues. Per the germline V gene, CDR1 is DFQATT and CDR2 is SNEGSKA (reference sequence). Trimming took off 6 bases at V and 0 bases at J, with 16 bases between the two ends. The CDR3 reads CSASRGTASTDTQYF. The CDR3 DNA follows: TGCAGTGCGAGTCGGGGGACGGCCAGCACAGATACGCAGTATTTT.

The chain has TRBV5-1 and TRBJ2-2, with 7 bases aligning to TRBD2. The J segment lost 5 bases and the V segment lost 4 bases, leaving 8 bases of the junction unmatched. CDR1 SGHRS and CDR2 YFSETQ come from the germline V gene. The CDR3 is 15 amino acids. CDR3 protein: CASSMTSLGTGELFF. The CDR3 nucleotides are TGCGCCAGCAGCATGACTAGCTTGGGGACCGGGGAGCTGTTTTTT.

The chain couples TRBV5-5 to TRBJ2-1; the D gene is possibly TRBD2 (5 bases). V lost 0 bases and J 4 bases, leaving 14 bases between the germline ends. CDR3 length equals 16 residues. Germline CDR1 is SGHKS and CDR2 is YYEKEE (reference sequence). CDR3 nucleotide sequence: TGTGCCAGCAGCTTGGGGTCCCGGAGGAATTACAATGAGCAGTTCTTC. Its protein product is CASSLGSRRNYNEQFF. The full variable domain, in which reference TRBV5-5 and TRBJ2-1 provide the parts outside the CDR3, is DAGVTQSPTHLIKTRGQQVTLRCSPISGHKSVSWYQQVLGQGPQFIFQYYEKEERGRGNFPDRFSARQFPNYSSELNVNALLLGDSALYLCASSLGSRRNYNEQFFGPGTRLTVL.

This clone has just a few counts. The chain couples TRBV7-9 to TRBJ1-1, with D perhaps matching TRBD1 (6 bases). The length of the CDR3 is 13 residues. The V gene lost 5 bases and the J gene lost 4 bases, with 11 bases spanning the gap. Germline V gives CDR1 SEHNR, CDR2 FQNEAQ (reference sequence). CDR3 loop: CASSEGEVTEAFF. DNA of the CDR3: TGTGCCAGCAGCGAGGGGGAAGTCACTGAAGCTTTCTTT.

The chain combines TRBV5-1 with TRBJ1-6, with 9 bases lining up with TRBD1. Germline-derived CDR1 and CDR2 are SGHRS and YFSETQ. CDR3 length equals 15 residues. V dropped 4 bases and J dropped 7; count of bases not matched to a gene: 6. The CDR3 loop is CASSELGTGNSPLHF. The CDR3 DNA sequence: TGCGCCAGCAGCGAGCTCGGGACAGGGAATTCACCCCTCCACTTT.

This chain joins TRBV5-1 and TRBJ2-7; weak D call: TRBD2 (5 bases). This CDR3 spans 12 amino acids. V lost 7 bases and J lost 2, with 10 bases in between. CDR1 SGHRS and CDR2 YFSETQ come from the germline V gene. The CDR3: CASSEGAYEQYF. CDR3 coding DNA: TGCGCCAGCTCCGAGGGAGCCTACGAGCAGTACTTC.

CDR3 bases: TGCGCCAGCAGCCAGGAGGCGATTAAAAAGGATGAAAAACTGTTTTTT. Protein: CASSQEAIKKDEKLFF. The gene calls are TRBV5-1 and TRBJ1-4; D uncertain. V was clipped by 4 bases and J by 6 bases, with 19 bases between them. There are 16 residues in the CDR3. CDR1 is SGHRS and CDR2 is YFSETQ in the germline V gene.

The chain combines TRBV11-2 with TRBJ2-3; D not certain. CDR3 length: 14 amino acids. The germline V gene has CDR1 SGHAT and CDR2 FQNNGV. Trimming stripped 0 bases from V and 8 bases from J, with 12 bases between. Here the CDR3 reads CASSLDILASTQYF. The CDR3 DNA reads as TGTGCCAGCAGCTTAGATATACTCGCAAGTACGCAGTATTTT.

This clone was picked up one time. V and J are TRBV7-6 and TRBJ1-1, with 10 bases aligning to TRBD1. The CDR3 extends over 14 amino acids. Germline V CDR1 and CDR2: SGHVS, FNYEAQ. V gave up 1 base and J gave up 6 bases; unmatched junction bases: 2. CDR3 bases: TGTGCCAGCAGCTTAGGGGACAGGGGTTCTGAAGCTTTCTTT. Its translation: CASSLGDRGSEAFF.

CDR3 DNA sequence: TGTGCCAGCAGCCAAGGCAGGGAAGAGACCCAGTACTTC. Its protein product is CASSQGREETQYF. V and J are TRBV3-1 (or the pseudogene TRBV3-2) and TRBJ2-5, with D perhaps TRBD1 (5 bases). Deletions cut 1 base from V and 3 bases from J, with 6 bases between. The CDR3 extends over 13 amino acids. Germline lookup yields CDR1 LGHDT and CDR2 YNNKEL (reference sequence).

The rearrangement joins TRBV6-5 to TRBJ1-1, with D possibly TRBD1 on 6 matching bases. The CDR3 is made up of 13 amino acids. CDR1 MNHEY and CDR2 SVGAGI come from the germline V gene. V lost 5 bases, J lost 4 bases, and 11 bases lay in between. CDR3 sequence reads: CASSNRVATEAFF. The CDR3 nucleotides are TGTGCCAGCAGTAACAGGGTGGCCACTGAAGCTTTCTTT.

This sequence joins TRBV5-1 and TRBJ1-1; possibly TRBD1 for D (5 bases). The V gene's germline CDR1 is SGHRS and CDR2 YFSETQ. V dropped 6 bases and J dropped 1 base, with 10 bases sitting between them. There are 13 residues in the CDR3. The CDR3 loop reads CASTGLPNTEAFF. CDR3 nucleotide sequence: TGCGCCAGCACAGGGCTACCGAACACTGAAGCTTTCTTT.

The chain employs TRBV6-5 and TRBJ2-3; a weak D match, TRBD1 (5 bases). The CDR3 is 13 amino acids. Germline CDR1 and CDR2: MNHEY and SVGAGI. V was shortened by 10 bases and J by 0 bases, with 11 bases between the two germline ends. CDR3 sequence reads: CATTTESTDTQYF. The CDR3 DNA follows: TGTGCCACCACGACAGAGAGCACAGATACGCAGTATTTT.

V gene TRBV6-5 combines with J gene TRBJ2-2; D possibly corresponds to TRBD1 (5 bases). Germline V gene data show CDR1 as MNHEY and CDR2 as SVGAGI. The CDR3 covers 15 residues. V gave up 6 bases and J gave up 8 bases, with 19 bases separating them. The CDR3 spells CASSWGIGFAGELFF. CDR3 DNA sequence: TGTGCCAGCAGCTGGGGCATAGGGTTCGCGGGGGAGCTGTTTTTT.

This chain links TRBV6-6 with TRBJ1-2; 9 positions agree with TRBD1. CDR1 is MNHNY, CDR2 SVGAGI, per germline (reference sequence). Trimming at V came to 1 base and at J to 6 bases, leaving 0 bases not matched to a gene. The CDR3 sequence is 13 residues long. The CDR3 DNA follows: TGTGCCAGCAGTTACTGGACAGGGGATGGCTACACCTTC. Encoded protein: CASSYWTGDGYTF.

This clone turned up a few times. DNA for the CDR3: TGCGCCAGCAGCCAAGAAGGGTACCCAGGGGATAGCAATCAGCCCCAGCATTTT. This codes for CASSQEGYPGDSNQPQHF. This rearrangement joins TRBV4-1 to TRBJ1-5; D perhaps matches TRBD1 (6 bases). Germline-derived CDR1 and CDR2 are MGHRA and YSYEKL. The CDR3 has 18 amino acids. The V gene lost 0 bases and the J gene lost 0 bases, with 15 bases spanning the gap.

A single count supports this clone. V and J are TRBV28 and TRBJ2-5, with D possibly matching TRBD2 (5 bases). V lost 3 bases to trimming and J lost 5 bases, with 10 bases between them. The CDR3 loop spans 13 amino acids. Germline V CDR1 and CDR2: MDHEN, SYDVKM. The CDR3 loop reads CASSFAGGETQYF. The DNA for the CDR3 is TGTGCCAGCAGTTTTGCGGGTGGGGAGACCCAGTACTTC.